This is a list of T cell receptor beta chains from one sample in a study of tumor and adjacent non-tumor tissue in lung cancer. TCRdb reprocessed the multiplex PCR reads via MiXCR and lists one record per CDR3 protein. This table has approximately 76,000 distinct CDR3 sequences, roughly 70% appearing once. Sequencing used lung tumor tissue. Source of these receptors: a woman aged 70-85 years with non-small cell lung cancer. Each CDR3 is given without its conserved first and last residue. The D gene is left open where the match is weak. Size values are once, few and many counts, or a class for expanded clones, and some rows have none.

>.|few|11|TRBJ2-3|TRBV29-1
GVLTGSTDTQY
>.|.|12|TRBJ2-5|TRBV11-2
ASSLDLPAETQY
>.|.|15|TRBJ2-3|TRBV12-3/TRBV12-4
ASSGGAGAISTDTQY
>TRBD1|.|12|TRBJ2-7|TRBV29-1
SVRGTGCGNEKY
>.|.|11|TRBJ1-5|TRBV6-5
ASSYSRYLPQH
>TRBD2|once|15|TRBJ2-2|TRBV7-3
ASSLTHSGRNTGEPF
>.|.|13|TRBJ2-1|TRBV6-5
LSSYLGGAGNEQF
>TRBD1|.|18|TRBJ2-5|TRBV7-9
ASSLAVSTGWRRMRETQY
>.|.|13|TRBJ2-1|TRBV6-6
ASWGLPGVYNEQF
>.|many|12|TRBJ2-3|TRBV5-4
ASSLAGSTDTQY
>.|.|10|TRBJ2-7|TRBV28
ASRAGGYEHY
>.|many|13|TRBJ1-1|TRBV6-5
ASSPTGGQDTEAF
>.|.|16|TRBJ1-1|TRBV29-1
SVEDLLERAVMNTEAF
>TRBD1|medium-sized|15|TRBJ2-3|TRBV20-1
SARQERDRGITDTQY
>TRBD2|.|11|TRBJ2-7|TRBV5-1
ASSQTSMNEQY
>.|.|11|TRBJ2-1|TRBV29-1
SADIPGTAKQF